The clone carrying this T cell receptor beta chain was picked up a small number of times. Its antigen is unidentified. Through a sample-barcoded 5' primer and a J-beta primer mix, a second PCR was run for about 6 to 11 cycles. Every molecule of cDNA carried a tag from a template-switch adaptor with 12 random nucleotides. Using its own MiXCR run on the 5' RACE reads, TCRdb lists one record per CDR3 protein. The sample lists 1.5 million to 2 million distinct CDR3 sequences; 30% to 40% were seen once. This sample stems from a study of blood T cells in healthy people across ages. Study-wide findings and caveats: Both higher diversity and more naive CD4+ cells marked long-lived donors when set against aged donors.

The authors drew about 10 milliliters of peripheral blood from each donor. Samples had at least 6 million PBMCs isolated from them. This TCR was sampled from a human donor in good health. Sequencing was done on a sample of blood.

As DNA, the CDR3 is TGTGCCAGCAGTACGGGTGCATTCAACTATGGCTACACCTTC. Translated, it gives CASSTGAFNYGYTF. The chain combines TRBV6-6 with TRBJ1-2; D uncertain. Trimming removed 5 bases from V and 2 bases from J, with 12 bases in between. CDR1 is MNHNY and CDR2 is SVGAGI in the germline V gene (reference sequence). The CDR3 has 14 residues.